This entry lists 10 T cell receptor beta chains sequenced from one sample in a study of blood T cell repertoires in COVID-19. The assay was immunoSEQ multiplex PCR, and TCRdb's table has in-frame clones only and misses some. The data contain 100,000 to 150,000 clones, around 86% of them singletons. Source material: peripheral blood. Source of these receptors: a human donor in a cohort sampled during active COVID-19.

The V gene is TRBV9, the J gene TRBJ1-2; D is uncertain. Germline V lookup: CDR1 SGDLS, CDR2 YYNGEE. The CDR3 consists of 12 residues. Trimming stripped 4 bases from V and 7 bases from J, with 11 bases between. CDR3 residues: CASSPQTFGYTF. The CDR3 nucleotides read TGTGCCAGCAGCCCCCAGACATTTGGCTACACCTTC.

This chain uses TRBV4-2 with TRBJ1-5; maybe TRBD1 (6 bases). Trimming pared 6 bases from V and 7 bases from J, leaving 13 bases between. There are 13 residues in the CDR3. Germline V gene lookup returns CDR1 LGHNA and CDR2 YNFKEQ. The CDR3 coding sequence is TGTGCCAGCAGTTCGGAGGGGGGGCAGCCCCAGCATTTT. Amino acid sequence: CASSSEGGQPQHF.

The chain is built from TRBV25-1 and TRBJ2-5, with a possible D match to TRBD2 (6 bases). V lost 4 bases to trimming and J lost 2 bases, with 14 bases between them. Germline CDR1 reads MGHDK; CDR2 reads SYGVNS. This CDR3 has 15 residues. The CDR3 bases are TGTGCCAGCAGTGTGGCTAGCGCGATACAAGAGACCCAGTACTTC. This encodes CASSVASAIQETQYF.

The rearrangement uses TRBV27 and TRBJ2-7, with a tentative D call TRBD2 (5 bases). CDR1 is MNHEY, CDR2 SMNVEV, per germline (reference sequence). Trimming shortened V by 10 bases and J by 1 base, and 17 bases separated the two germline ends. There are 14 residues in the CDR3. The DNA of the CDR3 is TGTGCCACGAAAAGGTTAGCGAGTTCCTACGAGCAGTACTTC. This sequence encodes CATKRLASSYEQYF.

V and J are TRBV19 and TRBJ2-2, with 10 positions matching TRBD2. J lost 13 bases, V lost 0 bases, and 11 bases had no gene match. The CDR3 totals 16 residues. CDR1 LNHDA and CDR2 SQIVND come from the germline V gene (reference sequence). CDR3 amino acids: CASSIETSGLRGRLFF. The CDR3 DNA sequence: TGTGCCAGTAGTATAGAGACTAGCGGGTTAAGAGGGCGGCTGTTTTTT.

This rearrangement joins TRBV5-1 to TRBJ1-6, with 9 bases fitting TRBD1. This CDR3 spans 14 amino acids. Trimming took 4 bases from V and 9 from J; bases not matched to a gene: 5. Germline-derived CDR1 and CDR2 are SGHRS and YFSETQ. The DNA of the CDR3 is TGCGCCAGCAGCCCTGGACAGGGGTCTTCACCCCTCCACTTT. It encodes CASSPGQGSSPLHF.

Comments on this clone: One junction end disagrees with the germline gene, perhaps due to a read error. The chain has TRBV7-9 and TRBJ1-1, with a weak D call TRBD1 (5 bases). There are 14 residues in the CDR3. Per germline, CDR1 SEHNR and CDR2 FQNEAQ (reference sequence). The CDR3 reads CASRLDSYLTEAFF. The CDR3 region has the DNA TGTGCCAGCAGATTAGACAGCTACCTCACTGAAGCTTTCTTT.

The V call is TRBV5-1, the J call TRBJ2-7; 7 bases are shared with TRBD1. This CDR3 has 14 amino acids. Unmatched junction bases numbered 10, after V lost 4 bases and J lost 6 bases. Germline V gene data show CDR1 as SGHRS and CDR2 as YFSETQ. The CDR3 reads CASSLRTGPSEQYF. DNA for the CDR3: TGCGCCAGCAGCCTTAGGACAGGCCCCTCCGAGCAGTACTTC.

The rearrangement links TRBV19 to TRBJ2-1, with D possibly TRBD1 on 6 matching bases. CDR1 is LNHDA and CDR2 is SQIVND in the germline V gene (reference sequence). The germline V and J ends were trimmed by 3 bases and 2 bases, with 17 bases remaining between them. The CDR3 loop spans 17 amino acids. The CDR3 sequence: CASSMATRDITYNEQFF. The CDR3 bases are TGTGCCAGTAGTATGGCGACCCGGGACATCACCTACAATGAGCAGTTCTTC.

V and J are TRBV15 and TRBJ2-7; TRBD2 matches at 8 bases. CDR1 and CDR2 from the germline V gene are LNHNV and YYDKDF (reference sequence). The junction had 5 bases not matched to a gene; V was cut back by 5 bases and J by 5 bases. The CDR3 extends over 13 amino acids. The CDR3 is CATSQREIHEQYF. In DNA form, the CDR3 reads TGTGCCACCAGCCAGCGGGAGATCCACGAGCAGTACTTC.